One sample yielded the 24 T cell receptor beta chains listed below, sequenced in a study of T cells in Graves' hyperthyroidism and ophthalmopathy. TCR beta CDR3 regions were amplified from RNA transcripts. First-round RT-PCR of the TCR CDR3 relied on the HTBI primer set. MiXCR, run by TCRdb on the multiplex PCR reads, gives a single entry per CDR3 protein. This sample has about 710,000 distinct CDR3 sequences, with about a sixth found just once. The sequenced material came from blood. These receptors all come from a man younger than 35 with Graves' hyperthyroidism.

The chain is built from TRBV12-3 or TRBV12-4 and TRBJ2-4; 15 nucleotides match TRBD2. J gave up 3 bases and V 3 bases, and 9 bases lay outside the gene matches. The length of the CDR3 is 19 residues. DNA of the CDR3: TGTGCCAGCAGTTTCCTCTCAGGACTAGCGGGAGGGATCAAAAACATTCAGTACTTC. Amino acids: CASSFLSGLAGGIKNIQYF.

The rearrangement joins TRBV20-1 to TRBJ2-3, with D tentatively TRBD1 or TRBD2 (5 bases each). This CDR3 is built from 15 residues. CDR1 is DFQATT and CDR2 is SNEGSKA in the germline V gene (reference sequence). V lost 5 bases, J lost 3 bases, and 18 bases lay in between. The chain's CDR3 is CSAGPRGFSTDTQYF. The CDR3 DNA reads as TGCAGTGCTGGCCCCCGGGGCTTTTCGACAGATACGCAGTATTTT.

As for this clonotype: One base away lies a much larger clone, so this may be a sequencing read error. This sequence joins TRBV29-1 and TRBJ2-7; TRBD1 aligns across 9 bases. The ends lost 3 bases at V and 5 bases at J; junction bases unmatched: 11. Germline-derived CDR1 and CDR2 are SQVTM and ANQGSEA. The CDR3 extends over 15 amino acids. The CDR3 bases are TGCAGCGTTGATGTAATCGGACAGGGGCGCGACGAGCAGTACTTC. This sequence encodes CSVDVIGQGRDEQYF.

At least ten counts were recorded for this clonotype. CDR3: CAWSVMGAREAFF. The CDR3 nucleotides read TGTGCCTGGAGTGTAATGGGGGCCCGAGAAGCTTTCTTT. The chain carries TRBV30 and TRBJ1-1; TRBD1 is a possible D gene (6 bases). Trimming pared 0 bases from V and 8 bases from J, leaving 13 bases between. Per the germline V gene, CDR1 is GTSNPN and CDR2 is SVGIG (reference sequence). The CDR3 length is 13 residues.

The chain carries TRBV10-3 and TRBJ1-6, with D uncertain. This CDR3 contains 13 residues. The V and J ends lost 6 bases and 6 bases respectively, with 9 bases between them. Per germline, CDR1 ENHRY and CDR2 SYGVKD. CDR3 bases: TGTGCCATCAGGGACCTCCGTAATTCACCCCTCCACTTT. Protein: CAIRDLRNSPLHF.

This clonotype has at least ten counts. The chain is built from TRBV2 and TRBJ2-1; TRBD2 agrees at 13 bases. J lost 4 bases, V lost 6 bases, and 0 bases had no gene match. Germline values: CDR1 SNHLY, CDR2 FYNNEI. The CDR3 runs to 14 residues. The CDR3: CASRGLAGYNEQFF. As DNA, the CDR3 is TGTGCCAGCAGGGGACTAGCGGGATACAATGAGCAGTTCTTC.

Here the CDR3 reads CASSSPRGPTNEKLFF. The DNA for the CDR3 is TGTGCCAGCAGTTCCCCCAGGGGGCCAACTAATGAAAAACTGTTTTTT. The chain couples TRBV28 to TRBJ1-4, with TRBD1 identical over 8 bases. V lost 4 bases to trimming and J lost 0 bases; unmatched junction nucleotides: 4. Germline CDR1 and CDR2: MDHEN and SYDVKM. The CDR3 runs 16 residues.

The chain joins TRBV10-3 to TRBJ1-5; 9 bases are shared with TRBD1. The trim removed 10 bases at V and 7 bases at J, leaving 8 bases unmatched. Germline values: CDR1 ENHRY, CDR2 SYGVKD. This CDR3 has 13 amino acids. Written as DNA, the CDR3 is TGTGCCACGGGACAGGGAGGGGTCCAGCCCCAGCATTTT. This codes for CATGQGGVQPQHF.

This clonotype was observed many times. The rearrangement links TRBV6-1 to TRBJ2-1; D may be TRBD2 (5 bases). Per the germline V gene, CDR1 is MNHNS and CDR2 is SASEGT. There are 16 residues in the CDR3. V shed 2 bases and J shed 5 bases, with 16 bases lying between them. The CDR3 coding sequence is TGTGCCAGCAGTGAACTGACTACTCAACGGCACAATGAGCAGTTCTTC. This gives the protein CASSELTTQRHNEQFF.

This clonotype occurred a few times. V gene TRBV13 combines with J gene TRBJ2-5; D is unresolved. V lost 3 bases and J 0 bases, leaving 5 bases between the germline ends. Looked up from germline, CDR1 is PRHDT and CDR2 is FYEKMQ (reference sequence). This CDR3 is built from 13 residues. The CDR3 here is CASSLENQETQYF. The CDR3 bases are TGTGCCAGCAGCTTGGAGAACCAAGAGACCCAGTACTTC.

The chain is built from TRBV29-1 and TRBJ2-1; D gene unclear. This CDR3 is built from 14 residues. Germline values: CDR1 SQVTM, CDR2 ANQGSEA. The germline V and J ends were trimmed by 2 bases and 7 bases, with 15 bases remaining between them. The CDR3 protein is CSVEFTETVNEQFF. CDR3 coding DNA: TGCAGCGTTGAATTTACCGAAACAGTTAATGAGCAGTTCTTC.

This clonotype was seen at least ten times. In nucleotides, the CDR3 is TGCAGCGCTGACGGCGTTCTCTCCTACAATGAGCAGTTCTTC. This translates into CSADGVLSYNEQFF. V and J are TRBV29-1 and TRBJ2-1; D remains ambiguous. The germline gives CDR1 SQVTM, CDR2 ANQGSEA. V was pared by 7 bases and J by 0 bases, with 13 bases between. The CDR3 is 14 residues long.

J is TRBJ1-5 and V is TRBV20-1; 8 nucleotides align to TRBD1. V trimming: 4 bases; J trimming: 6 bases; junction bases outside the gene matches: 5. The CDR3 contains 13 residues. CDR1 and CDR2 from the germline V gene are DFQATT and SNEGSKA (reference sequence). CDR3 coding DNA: TGCAGTGCTATAAGACAGGGGATTCAGCCCCAGCATTTT. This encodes CSAIRQGIQPQHF.

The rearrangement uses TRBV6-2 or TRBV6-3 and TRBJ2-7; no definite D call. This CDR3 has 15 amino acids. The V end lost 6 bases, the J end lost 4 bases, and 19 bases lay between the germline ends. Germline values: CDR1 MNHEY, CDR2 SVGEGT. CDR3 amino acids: CASRSFTFPPYEQYF. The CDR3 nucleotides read TGTGCCAGCAGATCCTTTACTTTCCCCCCATACGAGCAGTACTTC.

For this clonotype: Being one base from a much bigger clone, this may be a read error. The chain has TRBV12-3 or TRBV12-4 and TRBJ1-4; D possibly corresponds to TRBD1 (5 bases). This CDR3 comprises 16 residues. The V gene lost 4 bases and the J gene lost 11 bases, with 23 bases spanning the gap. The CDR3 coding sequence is TGTGCCAGCAGTTCAGCGGGGATAGGGGCTAACGGGAAACTGTTTTTT. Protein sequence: CASSSAGIGANGKLFF.

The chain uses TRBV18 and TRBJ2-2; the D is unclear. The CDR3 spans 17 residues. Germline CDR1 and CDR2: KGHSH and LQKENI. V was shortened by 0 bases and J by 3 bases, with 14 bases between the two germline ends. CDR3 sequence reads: CASSPPRPYEYTGELFF. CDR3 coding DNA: TGTGCCAGCTCACCACCGAGGCCCTACGAGTACACCGGGGAGCTGTTTTTT.

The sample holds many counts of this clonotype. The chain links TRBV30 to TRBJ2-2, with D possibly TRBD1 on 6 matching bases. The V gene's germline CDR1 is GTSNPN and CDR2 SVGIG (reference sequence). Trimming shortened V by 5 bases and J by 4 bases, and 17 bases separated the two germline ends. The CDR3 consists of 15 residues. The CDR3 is CAWGGGRNPTGELFF. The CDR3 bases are TGTGCCTGGGGGGGCGGAAGGAATCCCACCGGGGAGCTGTTTTTT. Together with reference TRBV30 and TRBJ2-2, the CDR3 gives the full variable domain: SQTIHQWPATLVQPVGSPLSLECTVEGTSNPNLYWYRQAAGRGLQLLFYSVGIGQISSEVPQNLSASRPQDRQFILSSKKLLLSDSGFYLCAWGGGRNPTGELFFGEGSRLTVL.

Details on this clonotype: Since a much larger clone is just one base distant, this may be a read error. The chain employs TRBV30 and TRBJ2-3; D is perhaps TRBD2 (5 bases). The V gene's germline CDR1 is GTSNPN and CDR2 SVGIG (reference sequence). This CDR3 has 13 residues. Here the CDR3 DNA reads TGTGGCTGGAGTGTACGAGGGATCTCCGGCCAGTATTTT. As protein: CGWSVRGISGQYF.

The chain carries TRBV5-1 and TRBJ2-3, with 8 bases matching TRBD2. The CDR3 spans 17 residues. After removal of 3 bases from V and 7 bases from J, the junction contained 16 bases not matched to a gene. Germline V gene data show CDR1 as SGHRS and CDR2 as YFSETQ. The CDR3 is CASSWEGTSRGANTQYF. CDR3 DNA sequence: TGCGCCAGCAGCTGGGAGGGGACTAGTCGTGGAGCCAATACGCAGTATTTT.

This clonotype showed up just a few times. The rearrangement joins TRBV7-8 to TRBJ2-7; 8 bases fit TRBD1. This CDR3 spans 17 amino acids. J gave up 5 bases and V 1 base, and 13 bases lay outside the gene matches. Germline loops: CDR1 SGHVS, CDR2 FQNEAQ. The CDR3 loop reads CASSLEGFGQGNHEQYF. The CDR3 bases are TGTGCCAGCAGCTTAGAAGGATTCGGACAGGGTAACCACGAGCAGTACTTC. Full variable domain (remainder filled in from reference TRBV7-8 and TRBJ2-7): GAGVSQSPRYKVAKRGQDVALRCDPISGHVSLFWYQQALGQGPEFLTYFQNEAQLDKSGLPSDRFFAERPEGSVSTLKIQRTQQEDSAVYLCASSLEGFGQGNHEQYFGPGTRLTVT.

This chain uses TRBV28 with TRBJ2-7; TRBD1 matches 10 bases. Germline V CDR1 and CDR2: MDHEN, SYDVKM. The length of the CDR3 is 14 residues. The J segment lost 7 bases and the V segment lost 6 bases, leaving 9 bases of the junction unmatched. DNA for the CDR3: TGTGCCAGCAGGGACGGGACAGGGGCCGGGGAGCAGTACTTC. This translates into CASRDGTGAGEQYF.

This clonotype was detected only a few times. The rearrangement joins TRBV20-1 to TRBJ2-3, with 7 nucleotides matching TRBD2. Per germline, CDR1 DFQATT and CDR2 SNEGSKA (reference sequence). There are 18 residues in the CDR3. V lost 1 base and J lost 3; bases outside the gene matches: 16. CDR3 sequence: CSARVVGGAGNWTDTQYF. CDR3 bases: TGCAGTGCTAGAGTCGTGGGAGGAGCGGGAAATTGGACAGATACGCAGTATTTT.

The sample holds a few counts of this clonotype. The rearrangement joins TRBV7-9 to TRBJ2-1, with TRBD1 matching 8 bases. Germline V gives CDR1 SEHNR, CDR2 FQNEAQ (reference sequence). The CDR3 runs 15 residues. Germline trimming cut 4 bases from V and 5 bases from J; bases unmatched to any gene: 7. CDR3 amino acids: CASSSTDRGDNEQFF. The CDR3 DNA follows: TGTGCCAGCAGCTCTACCGACAGGGGAGACAATGAGCAGTTCTTC.

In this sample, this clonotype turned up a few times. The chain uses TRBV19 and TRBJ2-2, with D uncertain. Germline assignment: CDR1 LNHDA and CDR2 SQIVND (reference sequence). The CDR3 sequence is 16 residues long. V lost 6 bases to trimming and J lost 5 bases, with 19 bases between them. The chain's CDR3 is CASRFLHGRSTGELFF. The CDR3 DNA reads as TGTGCCAGTAGATTTCTTCACGGCAGGTCGACCGGGGAGCTGTTTTTT.